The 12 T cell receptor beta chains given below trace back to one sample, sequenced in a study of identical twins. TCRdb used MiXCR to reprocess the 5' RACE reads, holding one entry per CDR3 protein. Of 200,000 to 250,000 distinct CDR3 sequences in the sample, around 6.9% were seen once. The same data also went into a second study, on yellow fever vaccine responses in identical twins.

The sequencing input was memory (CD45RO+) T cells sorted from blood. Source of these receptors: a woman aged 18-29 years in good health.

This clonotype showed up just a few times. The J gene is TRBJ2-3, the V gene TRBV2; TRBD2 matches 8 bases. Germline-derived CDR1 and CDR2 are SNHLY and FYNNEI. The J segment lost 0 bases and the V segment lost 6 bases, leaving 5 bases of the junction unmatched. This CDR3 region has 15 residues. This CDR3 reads CASRLADRSTDTQYF. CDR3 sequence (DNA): TGTGCCAGCAGACTAGCGGACCGAAGCACAGATACGCAGTATTTT.

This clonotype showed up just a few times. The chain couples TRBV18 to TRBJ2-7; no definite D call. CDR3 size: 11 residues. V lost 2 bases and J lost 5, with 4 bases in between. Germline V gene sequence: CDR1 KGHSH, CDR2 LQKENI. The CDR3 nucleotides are TGTGCCAGCTCACCAAAAGACGAGCAGTACTTC. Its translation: CASSPKDEQYF.

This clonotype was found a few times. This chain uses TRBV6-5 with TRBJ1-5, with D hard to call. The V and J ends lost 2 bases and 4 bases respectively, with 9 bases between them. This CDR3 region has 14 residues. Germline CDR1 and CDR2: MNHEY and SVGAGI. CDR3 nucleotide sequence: TGTGCCAGCAGTTACGGGGAGGGAAATCAGCCCCAGCATTTT. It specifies CASSYGEGNQPQHF.

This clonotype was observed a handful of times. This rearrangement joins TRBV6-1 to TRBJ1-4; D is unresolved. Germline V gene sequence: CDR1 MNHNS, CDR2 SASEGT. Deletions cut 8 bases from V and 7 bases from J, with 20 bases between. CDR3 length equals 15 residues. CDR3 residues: CASDPRGGLGEKLFF. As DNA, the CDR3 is TGTGCCAGCGATCCCCGGGGAGGTCTCGGTGAAAAACTGTTTTTT.

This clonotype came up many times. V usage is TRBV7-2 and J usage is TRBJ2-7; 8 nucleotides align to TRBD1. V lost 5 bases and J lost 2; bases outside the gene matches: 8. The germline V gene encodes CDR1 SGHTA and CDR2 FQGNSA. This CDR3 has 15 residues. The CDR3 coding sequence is TGTGCCAGCAGCCGAAACAGGGGGTCTCCCTACGAGCAGTACTTC. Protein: CASSRNRGSPYEQYF.

The CDR3 here is CASSFETGLNTEAFF. CDR3 DNA: TGTGCCAGCAGCTTCGAGACAGGGTTGAACACTGAAGCTTTCTTT. The rearrangement links TRBV7-3 to TRBJ1-1; TRBD1 matches 7 bases. CDR3 size: 15 residues. J was trimmed by 0 bases and V by 3 bases; bases with no gene match: 4. The germline gives CDR1 SGHTA, CDR2 FQGTGA.

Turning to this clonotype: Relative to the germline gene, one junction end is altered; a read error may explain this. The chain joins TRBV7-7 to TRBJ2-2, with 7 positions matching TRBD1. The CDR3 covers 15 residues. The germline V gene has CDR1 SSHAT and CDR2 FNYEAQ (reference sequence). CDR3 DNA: TGTGCTAGCAGCCATCGACAGGGTGGAACCGGGGAGCTGTTTTTT. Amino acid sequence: CASSHRQGGTGELFF.

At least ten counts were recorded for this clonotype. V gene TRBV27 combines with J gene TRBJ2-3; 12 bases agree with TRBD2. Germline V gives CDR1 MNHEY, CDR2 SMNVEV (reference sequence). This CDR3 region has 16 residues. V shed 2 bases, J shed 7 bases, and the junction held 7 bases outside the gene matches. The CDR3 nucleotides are TGTGCCAGCAGTTTAGGGCTAGCGGGGGGGCCTCATACGCAGTATTTT. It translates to CASSLGLAGGPHTQYF.

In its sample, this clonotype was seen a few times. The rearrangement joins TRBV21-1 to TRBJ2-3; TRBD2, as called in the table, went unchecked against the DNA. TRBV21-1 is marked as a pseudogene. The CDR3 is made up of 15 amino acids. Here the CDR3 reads CASSPWRTKKDTQYF. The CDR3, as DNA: TGTGCCAGCAGCCCATGGAGGACGAAGAAAGATACGCAGTATTTT.

CDR3 nucleotides: TGTGCCAGCAGTGACCCCCCCGAAGGAGGGATCACCGGGGAGCTGTTTTTT. Amino acid sequence: CASSDPPEGGITGELFF. The rearrangement links TRBV6-4 to TRBJ2-2; TRBD2 might be the D (6 bases). This CDR3 has 17 residues. Germline V gives CDR1 MRHNA, CDR2 SNTAGT. The V and J ends lost 2 bases and 4 bases respectively, with 17 bases between them.

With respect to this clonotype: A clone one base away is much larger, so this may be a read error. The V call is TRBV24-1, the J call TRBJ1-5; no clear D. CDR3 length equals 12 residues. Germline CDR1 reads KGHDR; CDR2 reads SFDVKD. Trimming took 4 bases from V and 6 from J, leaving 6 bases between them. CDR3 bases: TGTGCCACCAGTGAGTCGTGTCAGCCCCAGCATTTT. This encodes CATSESCQPQHF.

Here the CDR3 reads CASSLGTGGAGNQPQHF. The CDR3 bases are TGTGCCAGCAGCTTGGGGACAGGGGGCGCCGGCAATCAGCCCCAGCATTTT. The chain links TRBV5-8 to TRBJ1-5; TRBD1 agrees at 11 bases. The CDR3 is 17 amino acids. Germline V gives CDR1 SGHTS, CDR2 YDEGEE. Trimming removed 0 bases from V and 2 bases from J; junction bases left unmatched: 4. Filled out from reference TRBV5-8 and TRBJ1-5, the complete variable domain reads EAGVTQSPTHLIKTRGQQATLRCSPISGHTSVYWYQQALGLGLQFLLWYDEGEERNRGNFPPRFSGRQFPNYSSELNVNALELEDSALYLCASSLGTGGAGNQPQHFGDGTRLSIL.